A single sample gave rise to the 15 T cell receptor beta chains below, sequenced in a study of CD8+CD57+ T cells in acquired aplastic anemia. CDR3 and TCR beta VDJ profiling relied on a genomic DNA template. One entry per CDR3 protein, called by TCRdb with MiXCR from the reads. Of about 200,000 distinct CDR3 sequences in the sample, roughly 45% are singletons; the top ten hold 15% to 20%. Patients chosen for sequencing had CD8+CD57+ cells that had expanded, as shown by flow cytometry. Material for sequencing was sorted CD4+, CD8+, or CD8+CD57+ T cells (not recorded which) from PBMCs. These receptors were collected from a human donor with aplastic anemia.

In this sample, this clonotype turned up a few times. This chain uses TRBV7-8 with TRBJ2-1, with TRBD2 identical over 10 bases. V shed 5 bases and J 4 bases; nucleotides not matched to a gene: 14. Germline V gene data show CDR1 as SGHVS and CDR2 as FQNEAQ. The CDR3 loop spans 18 amino acids. The CDR3 DNA follows: TGTGCCAGCAGCCAAAGGACTAGCGGCGCTCTCGGGTACAATGAGCAGTTCTTC. Protein: CASSQRTSGALGYNEQFF.

This chain connects TRBV5-1 to TRBJ1-2; the D gene is possibly TRBD1 (6 bases). Deletions cut 2 bases from V and 12 bases from J, with 14 bases between. The germline V gene encodes CDR1 SGHRS and CDR2 YFSETQ. The CDR3 is made up of 12 amino acids. This CDR3 is CASSFSGDGNTF. CDR3 nucleotides: TGCGCCAGCAGCTTCTCAGGGGATGGAAACACCTTC.

V gene TRBV7-9 combines with J gene TRBJ1-1; D remains unclear. The V end was cut by 5 bases, the J end by 2 bases, with 12 bases between. This CDR3 is built from 14 residues. Germline CDR1 is SEHNR and CDR2 is FQNEAQ (reference sequence). The CDR3 sequence: CASSLRQANTEAFF. The CDR3 DNA sequence: TGTGCCAGCAGCCTAAGACAAGCTAACACTGAAGCTTTCTTT.

This clonotype was found many times. In DNA form, the CDR3 reads TGCGCCAGCAGCCAAGGTTGGGGAACCTATAATTCACCCCTCCACTTT. It yields the protein CASSQGWGTYNSPLHF. V and J are TRBV4-1 and TRBJ1-6, with D unclear. CDR1 and CDR2 from the germline V gene are MGHRA and YSYEKL. V dropped 1 base and J dropped 2 bases, with 9 bases sitting between them. The CDR3 covers 16 residues.

The chain uses TRBV5-6 and TRBJ2-3, with TRBD2 as a possible D gene (7 bases). The CDR3 has 18 residues. With 2 bases removed from V and 1 base from J, the gap between germline ends came to 20 bases. Germline V gives CDR1 SGHDT, CDR2 YYEEEE. CDR3 sequence (DNA): TGTGCCAGCAGCTTAGTAGGGGGGGCCTTTGCAGGCACAGATACGCAGTATTTT. Amino acids: CASSLVGGAFAGTDTQYF.

This clonotype came up many times. V and J are TRBV19 and TRBJ1-1; tentatively, D is TRBD1 (5 bases). The V end lost 5 bases, the J end lost 6 bases, and 19 bases lay between the germline ends. This CDR3 contains 15 residues. Germline V gives CDR1 LNHDA, CDR2 SQIVND (reference sequence). The CDR3 DNA follows: TGTGCCAGTAGTCTAATGAGGGGTGAGATGGCTGAAGCTTTCTTT. This gives the protein CASSLMRGEMAEAFF. Together with reference TRBV19 and TRBJ1-1, the CDR3 gives the full variable domain: DGGITQSPKYLFRKEGQNVTLSCEQNLNHDAMYWYRQDPGQGLRLIYYSQIVNDFQKGDIAEGYSVSREKKESFPLTVTSAQKNPTAFYLCASSLMRGEMAEAFFGQGTRLTVV.

There are many counts of this clonotype. The chain is built from TRBV7-2 and TRBJ2-7; no clear D. V was shortened by 5 bases and J by 3 bases, with 11 bases between the two germline ends. The CDR3 totals 13 residues. The germline CDR1 and CDR2 sequences are SGHTA and FQGNSA. In DNA, the CDR3 is TGTGCCAGCAGCGGTCCTTCATTCTACGAGCAGTACTTC. Translation: CASSGPSFYEQYF.

The DNA for the CDR3 is TGCAGCGTTCCTAAGGAGGGGGCAGGGGAGCAGTACTTC. Its protein product is CSVPKEGAGEQYF. V and J are TRBV29-1 and TRBJ2-7; the D gene is possibly TRBD1 (7 bases). The V gene's germline CDR1 is SQVTM and CDR2 ANQGSEA. The germline V and J ends were trimmed by 5 bases and 7 bases, with 18 bases remaining between them. CDR3 size: 13 residues.

This chain connects TRBV7-2 to TRBJ1-6; 9 bases agree with TRBD1. After removal of 5 bases from V and 9 bases from J, the junction contained 5 bases not matched to a gene. The CDR3 extends over 14 amino acids. The germline V gene has CDR1 SGHTA and CDR2 FQGNSA. CDR3 region: CASSTGQGSSPLHF. The CDR3 nucleotides are TGTGCCAGCAGCACGGGACAGGGATCTTCACCCCTCCACTTT.

This clonotype was detected ten times or more. The genes are TRBV5-4 and TRBJ2-3; D unclear. V shed 3 bases and J shed 2 bases, with 13 bases lying between them. The CDR3 covers 15 residues. Germline lookup yields CDR1 SGHNT and CDR2 YYREEE (reference sequence). CDR3 region: CASSWGRRTTDTQYF. The DNA of the CDR3 is TGTGCCAGCAGCTGGGGAAGAAGGACCACAGATACGCAGTATTTT.

This clonotype was seen repeatedly, ten times or more. This chain joins TRBV20-1 and TRBJ1-2; no firm D call. The V and J ends lost 3 bases and 4 bases respectively, with 12 bases between them. The CDR3 covers 13 residues. Germline CDR1 and CDR2: DFQATT and SNEGSKA (reference sequence). The CDR3 loop reads CSARNVPTYGYTF. The CDR3 DNA reads as TGCAGTGCTAGGAATGTGCCTACCTATGGCTACACCTTC.

The chain couples TRBV15 to TRBJ1-5; D is undetermined. The CDR3 loop spans 14 amino acids. Germline V lookup: CDR1 LNHNV, CDR2 YYDKDF (reference sequence). Trimming took off 3 bases at V and 4 bases at J, with 10 bases between the two ends. CDR3 sequence: CATSRRPSNQPQHF. CDR3 nucleotide sequence: TGTGCCACCAGCAGGCGGCCCTCGAATCAGCCCCAGCATTTT.

Comments on this clonotype: It may be a read error: a sequence one base away is much more abundant. V usage is TRBV5-4 and J usage is TRBJ2-7; D perhaps matches TRBD2 (5 bases). The CDR3 runs to 14 residues. Trimming removed 3 bases from V and 1 base from J, with 11 bases in between. Germline lookup yields CDR1 SGHNT and CDR2 YYREEE (reference sequence). DNA for the CDR3: TGTGCCAGCAGCTACGACGGGGATTCCTACGAGCAGTACTTC. It yields the protein CASSYDGDSYEQYF.

For this clonotype: A much larger clone is a single base away; this may be a read error. The chain joins TRBV12-3 or TRBV12-4 to TRBJ1-4; no reliable D call. This CDR3 has 14 residues. This CDR3 is CACSFIAGREKLFF. CDR3 sequence (DNA): TGTGCCTGCAGTTTCATCGCGGGTAGGGAAAAACTGTTTTTT.

The chain employs TRBV20-1 and TRBJ2-7, with 8 bases identical to TRBD1. V shed 5 bases, J shed 5 bases, and the junction held 2 bases outside the gene matches. This CDR3 is 11 amino acids long. CDR1 is DFQATT, CDR2 SNEGSKA, per germline (reference sequence). CDR3 protein: CSADRGHEQYF. The CDR3 nucleotides are TGCAGTGCTGACAGGGGTCACGAGCAGTACTTC.